Included here is one T cell receptor beta chain sequence, with context. No cognate antigen has been identified for it. The input lacks base qualities; no much larger clone sits a single base away. TCR beta repertoires were profiled from peripheral blood of approximately 13 young patients with multiple sclerosis to demonstrate the VDJtools post-analysis software. The patients with multiple sclerosis were children and adolescents between roughly 6 and 17 years of age. This entry is derived from a study of post-analysis software for immune sequencing data (dated by TCRdb to about 2015). Study-wide context: Relapsing-remitting, secondary progressive and progressive-relapsing multiple sclerosis were recorded as disease courses, and subtype annotation was lacking for some patients. The multiple sclerosis patient repertoires were compared with ten to eleven previously published healthy control repertoires from donors aged about 6 to 26 years. A subset of samples was prepared in parallel using single-end sample barcoding, then pooled and co-amplified after Illumina adapter ligation. What the research found in general, with its limitations: Multiple sclerosis patients had significantly lower normalized Chao1 diversity than controls, a result that suggests substantial peripheral T-cell clonal expansion. Strong co-clustering of samples prepared in the same batch was shown by direct clustering with F measure, prompting a batch-effect correction. The control group was slightly older than the multiple sclerosis patient group.

To prepare the library, PCR was applied. Sequencing was performed on an Illumina HiSeq 2500. To reduce PCR and sequencing biases, unique molecular identifiers were incorporated into the TCR beta cDNA libraries. Per 1 to 10 million input T cells, roughly 500,000 cDNA molecules were obtained, such that each molecule approximated one T cell. The patient libraries were prepared and sequenced using the same protocol as the earlier healthy control dataset. Within a given batch, samples were prepared together, multiplexed and sequenced on the same HiSeq lane. The study's processing was this. Raw barcoded reads were processed with MIGEC, discarding single-read molecular identifier groups before consensus assembly and CDR3 extraction. Clonotype tables were post-analysed with VDJtools, and diversity was normalized by down-sampling all datasets to the smallest sample size. To correct batch-related cross-sample contamination, repertoire overlap clustering matched CDR3 amino acid sequences but not nucleotide sequences. The public reads were reanalyzed by TCRdb: fastp trimming at Q25, MiXCR alignment, in-frame beta chains only. For every CDR3 protein sequence, its rows merge into one entry that carries the most common genes and DNA. The V and J calls and clone size come from TCRdb's table, not from the authors' own analysis. For this sample there are about 820,000 distinct CDR3 sequences; approximately 53% appear just once. The top ten clonotypes cover approximately 4.3% of the sample.

This sequence was found in a girl aged 10 to 17 with multiple sclerosis. Sequences were obtained from blood.

The nucleotides are TGTGCCAGCAGGGGACTAGCGGGGCGCACAGATACGCAGTATTTT. Protein translation: CASRGLAGRTDTQYF. The chain employs TRBV25-1 and TRBJ2-3, and 13 bases in between align with TRBD2. From the germline V gene, CDR1 is MGHDK and CDR2 is SYGVNS. The CDR3 spans 15 residues, from the cysteine through the phenylalanine. Kept here is only the CDR3 DNA, which spans 45 bases and is read in frame from base 1. Trimming removed 6 bases from V and 1 base from J; the gene matches leave 1 base unexplained.